The count of the clone carrying this TCR beta chain is one. Its cognate antigen is unknown. This sample stems from a study of cytomegalovirus exposure and HLA in healthy donors. Notes on the study in general: A later analysis showed TCR association rates differing by HLA locus, peaking at DRB1 and lowest at HLA-C. It was reported in a later analysis that an Asian-associated ancestry cluster showed fewer N-insertions than the roughly 670-donor mean.

This CDR3 spans 13 amino acids. Germline V gene data show CDR1 as SEHNR and CDR2 as FQNEAQ (reference sequence). Trimming stripped 3 bases from V and 3 bases from J, with 9 bases between. 60 Vbeta and 13 Jbeta primers were used in PCR. TCRdb keeps only in-frame clones here, not all; method: immunoSEQ multiplex PCR. Of 150,000 to 200,000 clones listed, about 86% are singletons. This chain joins TRBV7-9 and TRBJ2-7; D gene uncertain. The clonotype was recovered from a woman aged 18 to 35 in good health and CMV-seropositive. The sequencing input was PBMCs. The CDR3 spells CASSFEEVYEQYV. The CDR3 nucleotides read TGTGCCAGCAGCTTTGAGGAAGTCTACGAGCAGTACGTC.